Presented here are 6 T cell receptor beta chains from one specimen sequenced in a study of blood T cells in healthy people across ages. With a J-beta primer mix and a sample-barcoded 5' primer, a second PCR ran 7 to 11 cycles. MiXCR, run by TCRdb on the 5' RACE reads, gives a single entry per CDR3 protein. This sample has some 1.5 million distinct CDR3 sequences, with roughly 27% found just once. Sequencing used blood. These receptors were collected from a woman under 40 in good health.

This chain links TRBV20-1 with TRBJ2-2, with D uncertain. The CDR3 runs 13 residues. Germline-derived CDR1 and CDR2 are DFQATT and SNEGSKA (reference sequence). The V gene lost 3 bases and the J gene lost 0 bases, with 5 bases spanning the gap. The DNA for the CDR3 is TGCAGTGCTAGTTACCCGAACACCGGGGAGCTGTTTTTT. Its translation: CSASYPNTGELFF.

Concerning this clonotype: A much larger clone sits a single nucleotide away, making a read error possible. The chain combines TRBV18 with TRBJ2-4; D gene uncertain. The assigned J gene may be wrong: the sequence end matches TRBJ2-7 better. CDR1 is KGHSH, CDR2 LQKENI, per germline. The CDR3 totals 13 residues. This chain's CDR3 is CVSSLSKGDEQYF. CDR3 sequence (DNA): TGTGTCAGCTCACTGTCGAAGGGCGACGAGCAGTACTTC.

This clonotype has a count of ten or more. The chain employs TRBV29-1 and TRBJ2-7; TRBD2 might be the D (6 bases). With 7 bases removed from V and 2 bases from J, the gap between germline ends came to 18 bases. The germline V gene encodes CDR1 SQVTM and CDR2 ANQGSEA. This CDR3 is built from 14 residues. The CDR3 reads CSAGGVLAPYEQYF. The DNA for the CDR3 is TGCAGCGCCGGCGGGGTGTTGGCACCCTACGAGCAGTACTTC.

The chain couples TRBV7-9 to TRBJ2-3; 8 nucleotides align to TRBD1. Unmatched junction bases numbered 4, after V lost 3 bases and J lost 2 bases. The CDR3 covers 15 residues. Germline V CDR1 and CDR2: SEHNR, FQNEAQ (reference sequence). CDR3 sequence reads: CASSFQGAVTDTQYF. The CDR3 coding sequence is TGTGCCAGCAGCTTTCAGGGGGCGGTCACAGATACGCAGTATTTT.

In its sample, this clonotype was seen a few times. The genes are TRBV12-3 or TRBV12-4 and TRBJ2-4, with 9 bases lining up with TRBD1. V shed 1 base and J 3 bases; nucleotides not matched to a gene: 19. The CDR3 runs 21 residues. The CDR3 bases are TGTGCCAGCAGTTTAGTTGAAGGGGACAGGGTGTTTATATGGGGCAAAAACATTCAGTACTTC. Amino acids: CASSLVEGDRVFIWGKNIQYF.

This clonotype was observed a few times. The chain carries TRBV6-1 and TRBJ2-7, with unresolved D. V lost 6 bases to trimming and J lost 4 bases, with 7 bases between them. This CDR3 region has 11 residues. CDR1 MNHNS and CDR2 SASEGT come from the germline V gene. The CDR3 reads CASRQFYEQYF. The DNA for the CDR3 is TGTGCCAGCAGACAATTTTACGAGCAGTACTTC.